Presented here are 17 T cell receptor beta chains from one specimen sequenced in a study of shared clonotypes between healthy human individuals. The naive CD8 population came from CD45RO-negative cells selected for CCR7, without terminally differentiated effector memory CD45RA+ cells. Assay used: immunoSEQ multiplex PCR; TCRdb lists only in-frame clones, some missing. The profile covers roughly 810,000 clones, with 96% appearing a single time and around 0.25% taken by the ten largest. The sample comprised naive CD8+ T cells sorted from blood. These receptors all come from a man in his thirties or forties in good health.

This chain joins TRBV15 and TRBJ2-7; 10 nucleotides line up with TRBD2. From germline, CDR1 is LNHNV and CDR2 YYDKDF (reference sequence). The CDR3 spans 18 residues. Unmatched junction bases numbered 15, after V lost 5 bases and J lost 2 bases. The CDR3 DNA follows: TGTGCCACCAGCCCCTACTGGACTAGCGGTTCTCAAACCTACGAGCAGTACTTC. Protein: CATSPYWTSGSQTYEQYF.

The chain recombines TRBV19 with TRBJ2-1, with 8 bases aligning to TRBD2. CDR1 LNHDA and CDR2 SQIVND come from the germline V gene (reference sequence). J was trimmed by 5 bases and V by 4 bases; bases with no gene match: 7. This CDR3 contains 15 residues. The CDR3: CASSTGTRRNNEQFF. The CDR3 coding sequence is TGTGCCAGTAGTACCGGGACTAGAAGAAACAATGAGCAGTTCTTC.

The gene calls are TRBV10-1 and TRBJ1-1; D uncertain. Germline V gene data show CDR1 as WNHNN and CDR2 as SYGVQD (reference sequence). V lost 2 bases and J 4 bases, leaving 14 bases between the germline ends. The CDR3 loop spans 15 amino acids. In DNA, the CDR3 is TGCGCCAGCAGTGAGCGAGTGGGAAAAGGCACTGAAGCTTTCTTT. Translation gives CASSERVGKGTEAFF.

The V and J genes are TRBV7-9 and TRBJ2-3; no reliable D call. Trimming removed 3 bases from V and 0 bases from J, with 10 bases in between. Germline-derived CDR1 and CDR2 are SEHNR and FQNEAQ (reference sequence). The CDR3 has 15 amino acids. In DNA, the CDR3 is TGTGCCAGCAGCTTTAGAGAGGATAGCACAGATACGCAGTATTTT. Its translation: CASSFREDSTDTQYF.

Details on this clone: This CDR3 is also generated by other DNA sequences in the sample. The chain joins TRBV5-6 to TRBJ2-7; D remains unclear. The CDR3 totals 13 residues. Trimming pared 2 bases from V and 7 bases from J, leaving 13 bases between. Germline V gene data show CDR1 as SGHDT and CDR2 as YYEEEE. For the CDR3, the DNA is TGTGCCAGCAGCTTTTTTCCAAGCTATGAGCAGTACTTC. Its translation is CASSFFPSYEQYF.

V and J are TRBV7-9 and TRBJ1-2; 7 bases are a match to TRBD1. CDR1 and CDR2 from the germline V gene are SEHNR and FQNEAQ (reference sequence). The ends lost 8 bases at V and 6 bases at J; junction bases unmatched: 12. This CDR3 comprises 14 residues. CDR3 bases: TGTGCCAGCGGATTGTACAGGGGATCTGATGGCTACACCTTC. It encodes CASGLYRGSDGYTF.

The rearrangement links TRBV7-2 to TRBJ2-2, with 7 bases that match TRBD1. This CDR3 contains 15 residues. CDR1 and CDR2 from the germline V gene are SGHTA and FQGNSA. Unmatched junction bases numbered 11, after V lost 9 bases and J lost 4 bases. This CDR3 is CASRARDRPTGELFF. In DNA, the CDR3 is TGTGCCAGTCGAGCTCGGGACAGACCCACCGGGGAGCTGTTTTTT. The full variable domain, in which reference TRBV7-2 and TRBJ2-2 provide the parts outside the CDR3, is GAGVSQSPSNKVTEKGKDVELRCDPISGHTALYWYRQSLGQGLEFLIYFQGNSAPDKSGLPSDRFSAERTGGSVSTLTIQRTQQEDSAVYLCASRARDRPTGELFFGEGSRLTVL.

The rearrangement uses TRBV9 and TRBJ2-7, with 9 bases fitting TRBD1. CDR1 is SGDLS, CDR2 YYNGEE, per germline. V lost 0 bases, J lost 3 bases, and 4 bases stayed unmatched. The CDR3 has 15 residues. The CDR3 is CASSVEGTGIYEQYF. The CDR3, as DNA: TGTGCCAGCAGCGTAGAAGGGACAGGGATCTACGAGCAGTACTTC.

The rearrangement uses TRBV27 and TRBJ2-1; TRBD1 aligns across 7 bases. Trimming took 2 bases from V and 10 from J; bases not matched to a gene: 8. Germline V gene lookup returns CDR1 MNHEY and CDR2 SMNVEV (reference sequence). The CDR3 covers 14 residues. The DNA for the CDR3 is TGTGCCAGCAGTTTACCCCAGACAGGGTACGAGCAGTTCTTC. This encodes CASSLPQTGYEQFF.

The DNA for the CDR3 is TGCGCCAGCAGCCATGGGGACTGGAACACCGGGGAGCTGTTTTTT. Translated, it gives CASSHGDWNTGELFF. The rearrangement uses TRBV4-1 and TRBJ2-2; possibly TRBD2 for D (6 bases). The CDR3 spans 15 residues. CDR1 and CDR2 (germline): MGHRA, YSYEKL. Trimming pared 3 bases from V and 1 base from J, leaving 9 bases between.

CDR3 sequence reads: CASSRGLPDEQYF. CDR3 bases: TGTGCCAGCAGTAGGGGACTACCCGACGAGCAGTACTTC. This chain joins TRBV27 and TRBJ2-7, with TRBD2 matching 7 bases. CDR3 length: 13 residues. J gave up 5 bases and V 5 bases, and 6 bases lay outside the gene matches. Germline-derived CDR1 and CDR2 are MNHEY and SMNVEV (reference sequence).

The chain recombines TRBV15 with TRBJ1-3; D remains unclear. The CDR3 sequence is 13 residues long. Germline V gene lookup returns CDR1 LNHNV and CDR2 YYDKDF (reference sequence). The ends were cut back, 8 bases at V and 0 bases at J, with 8 bases in the middle. The CDR3: CATSGNSGNTIYF. CDR3 sequence (DNA): TGTGCCACCTCAGGTAACTCTGGAAACACCATATATTTT.

The rearrangement joins TRBV9 to TRBJ2-1; D uncertain. The germline V gene encodes CDR1 SGDLS and CDR2 YYNGEE. This CDR3 has 14 amino acids. Trimming left V 0 bases short and J 4 bases short, with 8 bases between. This chain's CDR3 is CASSVAGTYNEQFF. The CDR3 region has the DNA TGTGCCAGCAGCGTAGCGGGCACTTACAATGAGCAGTTCTTC.

This clone was seen only a few times. J is TRBJ2-1 and V is TRBV5-5, with 10 bases that match TRBD2. This CDR3 comprises 14 residues. Trimming cost V 5 bases and J 5 bases; bases outside gene matches: 4. Germline V gene sequence: CDR1 SGHKS, CDR2 YYEKEE (reference sequence). In DNA form, the CDR3 reads TGTGCCAGCAGAGGACTAGCGGTCGACAATGAGCAGTTCTTC. It specifies CASRGLAVDNEQFF. Full variable domain (missing parts from reference TRBV5-5 and TRBJ2-1): DAGVTQSPTHLIKTRGQQVTLRCSPISGHKSVSWYQQVLGQGPQFIFQYYEKEERGRGNFPDRFSARQFPNYSSELNVNALLLGDSALYLCASRGLAVDNEQFFGPGTRLTVL.

Comment on this clone: Germline and junction disagree at one end, which may indicate a read error. The rearrangement uses TRBV5-5 and TRBJ2-1; TRBD1 agrees at 7 bases. CDR1 is SGHKS, CDR2 YYEKEE, per germline (reference sequence). The CDR3 has 15 amino acids. This CDR3 is CASSLDRPPYNEQFF. In DNA form, the CDR3 reads TGTGCAAGCAGCTTGGACAGGCCGCCCTACAATGAGCAGTTCTTC.

The rearrangement uses TRBV13 and TRBJ1-1; tentatively, D is TRBD1 (6 bases). CDR1 is PRHDT and CDR2 is FYEKMQ in the germline V gene (reference sequence). Between the trimmed V and J ends, which lost 4 bases and 6 bases, there was a span of 9 bases. The CDR3 consists of 12 residues. CDR3 protein: CASSSGEAEAFF. As DNA, the CDR3 is TGTGCCAGCAGCTCAGGGGAAGCTGAAGCTTTCTTT.

The V and J genes are TRBV7-6 and TRBJ2-1; TRBD2 might be the D (5 bases). The V end lost 0 bases, the J end lost 1 base, and 10 bases lay between the germline ends. This CDR3 has 16 residues. The germline gives CDR1 SGHVS, CDR2 FNYEAQ. CDR3 in amino acids: CASSLAPDSSYNEQFF. In DNA, the CDR3 is TGTGCCAGCAGCTTAGCGCCGGACTCTTCCTACAATGAGCAGTTCTTC.